The entry below describes one TCR beta chain. The data were obtained in a study of blood T cell repertoires in COVID-19. Study information: Specimens from acute and convalescent COVID-19 originated in the United States, Italy and Spain. In each case, the material was cDNA or gDNA derived from T cells, B-cell-depleted T cells, or PBMCs.

Original processing notes: Nucleated cell counts were estimated from reference gene primer amplification. Assay used: immunoSEQ multiplex PCR; TCRdb lists only in-frame clones, some missing. Clonal size and the V and J genes are those of that table, whereas D and trimming came from the DNA. The data show 100,000 to 120,000 clones, around 76% seen once. V was clipped by 7 bases and J by 2 bases, with 12 bases between them. Germline V CDR1 and CDR2: LGHDT, YNNKEL (reference sequence). The CDR3 consists of 14 residues. This clonotype was sampled from a woman in her sixties or seventies with acute or convalescent COVID-19. V and J are TRBV3-1 (or the pseudogene TRBV3-2) and TRBJ1-3; no clear D. Material for sequencing was peripheral blood. CDR3 sequence: CASTRSGPGNTIYF. DNA for the CDR3: TGTGCCAGCACCCGGAGCGGGCCTGGAAACACCATATATTTT.